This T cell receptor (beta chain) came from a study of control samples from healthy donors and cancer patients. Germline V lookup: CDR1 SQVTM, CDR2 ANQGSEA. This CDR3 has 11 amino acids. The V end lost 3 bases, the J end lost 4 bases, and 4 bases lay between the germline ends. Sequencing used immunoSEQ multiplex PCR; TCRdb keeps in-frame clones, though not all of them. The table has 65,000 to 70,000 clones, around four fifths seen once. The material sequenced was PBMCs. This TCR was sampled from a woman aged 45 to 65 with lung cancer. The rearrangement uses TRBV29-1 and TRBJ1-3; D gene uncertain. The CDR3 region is CSVEGGNTIYF. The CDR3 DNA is TGCAGCGTTGAGGGCGGAAACACCATATATTTT. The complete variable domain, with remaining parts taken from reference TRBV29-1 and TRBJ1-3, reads SAVISQKPSRDICQRGTSLTIQCQVDSQVTMMFWYRQQPGQSLTLIATANQGSEATYESGFVIDKFPISRPNLTFSTLTVSNMSPEDSSIYLCSVEGGNTIYFGEGSWLTVV.